This TCR beta chain was recorded in a study of shared clonotypes between healthy human individuals. The overall study: CD4 naive and CD4 memory each took three plates per donor, while CD8 naive took two and CD8 memory one.

Trimming left V 6 bases short and J 2 bases short, with 8 bases between. Germline lookup yields CDR1 SGHRS and CDR2 YFSETQ. The CDR3 is 12 residues long. The split of CD4+ cells yielded CD45RA+ naive and CD45RA-negative memory subsets. The test was conducted at deep level. The data were produced by immunoSEQ multiplex PCR, yet TCRdb's version contains in-frame clones alone and is incomplete. Found here are 1,400,000 or so clones, around 98.5% of them singletons; the top ten hold 0.36%. The receptor was isolated from a man aged 30 to 45 in good health. The chain joins TRBV5-1 to TRBJ1-2; D ambiguous. The sequenced sample consisted of naive CD4+ T cells sorted from blood. The subset denotes: CD45RA+ positively selected. CDR3 sequence reads: CASIGRNYGYTF. The DNA of the CDR3 is TGCGCCAGCATTGGAAGGAACTATGGCTACACCTTC.